The clone carrying this T cell receptor beta chain was observed a few times. Antigen: not known. Clones were read by immunoSEQ multiplex PCR, and TCRdb kept only the in-frame ones, dropping some. Of about 59,000 clones in the sample, 80% were seen once. Genomic DNA template from tumor biopsies or peripheral blood, roughly 600 ng to 6,500 ng input. The ends were cut back, 0 bases at V and 2 bases at J, with 9 bases in the middle. Germline CDR1 is SGHDT and CDR2 is YYEEEE. There are 14 residues in the CDR3. The data belong to a study of T cells in tumors after PD-1 blockade. Study-level results: About 41% of tumor TCR clonotypes were also found in blood.

The J gene is TRBJ2-7, the V gene TRBV5-6; tentative D call: TRBD1 (6 bases). The sequence derives from a human donor with basal cell carcinoma. Sequences were derived from PBMCs, sampled before anti-PD-1 treatment. The CDR3 DNA reads TGTGCCAGCAGCTTGGGGCAGGGGCCCTACGAGCAGTACTTC. Protein product: CASSLGQGPYEQYF. The full variable domain, with the rest looked up from reference TRBV5-6 and TRBJ2-7, is DAGVTQSPTHLIKTRGQQVTLRCSPKSGHDTVSWYQQALGQGPQFIFQYYEEEERQRGNFPDRFSGHQFPNYSSELNVNALLLGDSALYLCASSLGQGPYEQYFGPGTRLTVT.